This record concerns one T cell receptor beta chain sequence. This record belongs to a study of blood T cells in healthy people across ages. CDR1 SGHRS and CDR2 YFSETQ come from the germline V gene. Trimming pared 3 bases from V and 2 bases from J, leaving 12 bases between. This CDR3 is built from 14 residues. It was with a sample-barcoded 5' primer and a J-beta primer mix that a second PCR of about 6 to 12 cycles was run. TCRdb used MiXCR to reprocess the 5' RACE reads, holding one entry per CDR3 protein. The sample yields about 760,000 distinct CDR3 sequences, 20% to 25% seen once. The data were also submitted as part of a second study, on T cells of mothers and their children.

This TCR derives from a boy younger than 18 in good health. The chain employs TRBV5-1 and TRBJ2-7; no clear D gene. Sequences were obtained from blood. In nucleotides, the CDR3 is TGCGCCAGCAGCTCCGCTTCCTCCACCTACGAGCAGTACTTC. Translated: CASSSASSTYEQYF.